This T cell receptor (beta chain) was profiled in a study of blood T cell repertoires in COVID-19 (dated by TCRdb to about 2020). About the study as a whole: Samples from collaborators originated in the United States, Italy and Spain and spanned both the acute and convalescent phases of COVID-19. The material from the prospective study consisted of cDNA or gDNA derived from T cells, B-cell-depleted T cells, or PBMCs. Subjects who had been exposed to COVID-19, were actively infected with it, or had recovered from it provided the deeply sampled blood TCRbeta repertoires that made up the dataset. The repertoires were released in a freely available public database meant as a resource for research on the immune response to SARS-CoV-2. The samples were drawn from the first 160 participants of the ongoing ImmuneRACE study and from under 1,500 subjects provided by 6 global collaborators. Nearly every sample came with metadata listing a de-identified subject ID, COVID-19 status, age in years and sex. Where available, HLA class I and class II types were obtained from metadata supplied by the sample provider rather than from assay-based typing.

Paper-wide results and their limitations: The amount of clinical and demographic metadata varied by source and participant and was provided uncurated.

TCRbeta CDR3 regions were amplified from genomic DNA using the immunoSEQ Assay, a bias-controlled multiplex PCR. The original methods were these. The number of nucleated cells in each sample was estimated from the amplification of reference gene primers within the assay. Sequence reads were collapsed and filtered to measure the absolute abundance of every unique TCRbeta CDR3 rearrangement. Productive Simpson clonality was computed per sample as the square root of Simpson's diversity index over productive rearrangements. The source is immuneACCESS, and TCRdb retained only in-frame sequences with V and J called. Part of the clones is not carried over; for the studies checked, unresolved V genes explain less than half of this, and the remainder is unexplained. V, J and clone size were drawn from that table, and D and trimming were deduced from the DNA. The table for this sample lists 200,000 to 300,000 clones; about 80% of them were counted only once. Jointly, the top ten make up more than 2.5% of the sample.

As concerns this clone: Its antigen is unknown. No much larger clone exists at a distance of one base, and base qualities are not known.

Each collaborating institution followed its own protocols to collect whole blood in K2EDTA tubes. Collaborator samples were shipped for TCRbeta analysis as frozen whole blood, isolated PBMCs, or DNA extracted from either sample type. The junction shows trimming of 4 bases on V and 8 bases on J, plus 25 bases between the germline ends. From the cysteine through the phenylalanine, the CDR3 covers 17 amino acids. The CDR3 DNA has 51 bases and is translated from base 1. CDR1 and CDR2 were assigned from the germline V gene as SGDLS and YYNGEE. The specimen sequenced was peripheral blood. The TCR was taken from a woman over 75 with acute or convalescent COVID-19. The chain was built from TRBV9 and TRBJ1-3; TRBD1 is perhaps the D gene, given 6 matching bases. Here is the DNA: TGTGCCAGCAGCACCCCCGCAGGGACACTCCCCGGGGACACCATATATTTT. It encodes CASSTPAGTLPGDTIYF.